This T cell receptor (beta chain) derives from a study of T-cell reconstitution after alpha-beta-depleted transplantation in children. This clonotype was observed a handful of times. Its specificity is not known. The ends were cut back, 6 bases at V and 0 bases at J, with 15 bases in the middle. The length of the CDR3 is 15 residues. From germline, CDR1 is SGHTA and CDR2 FQGNSA. General study points: Alpha-beta T cells present about two months after transplant were reported to originate from several hundred expanded graft clones.

Using unique molecular identifiers, the investigators prepared the TCRbeta library. MiXCR, applied by TCRdb to the PCR reads, yields one record per CDR3 protein. In the table there are approximately 270,000 distinct CDR3 sequences, about 24% of which are singletons. The receptor was derived from a female patient aged 2-9 years who had a stem cell transplant for congenital amegakaryocytic thrombocytopenia, so the T cells may come from the graft donor. This chain links TRBV7-2 with TRBJ2-7, with D perhaps matching TRBD1 or TRBD2 (6 bases each). The sample here was PBMCs, mostly from graft donor cells, taken 360 days after TCRalphabeta/CD19-depleted stem cell transplant. CDR3 sequence: CASRPRGGGSYEQYF. The CDR3 nucleotides are TGTGCCAGCAGACCCAGGGGAGGAGGCTCCTACGAGCAGTACTTC. The variable domain in full, completed from reference TRBV7-2 and TRBJ2-7, reads GAGVSQSPSNKVTEKGKDVELRCDPISGHTALYWYRQSLGQGLEFLIYFQGNSAPDKSGLPSDRFSAERTGGSVSTLTIQRTQQEDSAVYLCASRPRGGGSYEQYFGPGTRLTVT.